Listed below are T cell receptor beta chains from one sample, sequenced in a study of blood T cell repertoires in COVID-19. Generated by immunoSEQ multiplex PCR, the TCRdb table keeps only in-frame clones and is missing some. The sample lists over 150,000 clones, 86% occurring once. The sample comprised peripheral blood. The receptors derive from a man between 65 and 85 years old with active or convalescent COVID-19. Both conserved end residues are part of each CDR3. Fields, in order: CDR3 DNA, CDR3 protein, V gene, clone size, J gene, D gene. D genes are given only for firm matches. Clone size is stated in some rows and not others, as once, few, many or a class when expanded.

CDR3 DNA: TGTGCCAGCAGCCAATCGCGGCACAATGAGCAGTTCTTC
CDR3 protein: CASSQSRHNEQFF
V gene: TRBV16
clone size: -
J gene: TRBJ2-1
D gene: -

CDR3 DNA: TGTGCCAGCAGCCCCGTACTGACAGAGAACACTGAAGCTTTCTTT
CDR3 protein: CASSPVLTENTEAFF
V gene: TRBV7-2
clone size: -
J gene: TRBJ1-1
D gene: -

CDR3 DNA: TGTGCCAGCAGCTTAAGACCGGGAGCGGGCACTGAAGCTTTCTTT
CDR3 protein: CASSLRPGAGTEAFF
V gene: TRBV7-8
clone size: -
J gene: TRBJ1-1
D gene: -

CDR3 DNA: TGCGCCAGCAGCTCTGGGGGGAAGAATGAGCAGTTCTTC
CDR3 protein: CASSSGGKNEQFF
V gene: TRBV5-1
clone size: -
J gene: TRBJ2-1
D gene: -

CDR3 DNA: TGTGCCAGCAGTTACTCGCGGGAGGGCGAAGCTTTCTTT
CDR3 protein: CASSYSREGEAFF
V gene: TRBV6-2/TRBV6-3
clone size: -
J gene: TRBJ1-1
D gene: -

CDR3 DNA: TGTGCCAGCAGCCCGGGACAGAAAACCTACGAGCAGTACTTC
CDR3 protein: CASSPGQKTYEQYF
V gene: TRBV5-4
clone size: -
J gene: TRBJ2-7
D gene: TRBD1

CDR3 DNA: TGTGCCAGTAGGCCGGGACAGGGGGACAATCAGCCCCAGCATTTT
CDR3 protein: CASRPGQGDNQPQHF
V gene: TRBV19
clone size: -
J gene: TRBJ1-5
D gene: TRBD1

CDR3 DNA: TGTGCCAGCAGCTCCTTAACAGGGTCCCTTGAGACCCAGTACTTC
CDR3 protein: CASSSLTGSLETQYF
V gene: TRBV5-4
clone size: -
J gene: TRBJ2-5
D gene: -

CDR3 DNA: TGTGCCAGCACCCAGGGGATGAACACTGAAGCTTTCTTT
CDR3 protein: CASTQGMNTEAFF
V gene: TRBV12-3/TRBV12-4
clone size: few
J gene: TRBJ1-1
D gene: -

CDR3 DNA: TGTGCCAGCAGCCCTGGGACAGGGGGCGCAGCCTACAATGAGCAGTTCTTC
CDR3 protein: CASSPGTGGAAYNEQFF
V gene: TRBV3-1/TRBV3-2
clone size: -
J gene: TRBJ2-1
D gene: TRBD1

CDR3 DNA: TGTGCCAGCTCACCCAATCCGGGACAGGGCGGATATAGCAATCAGCCCCAGCATTTT
CDR3 protein: CASSPNPGQGGYSNQPQHF
V gene: TRBV18
clone size: -
J gene: TRBJ1-5
D gene: TRBD1

CDR3 DNA: TGTGCCAGCTCACTGTTAATTGGAGGGGGCCTTAAAAACTATGGCTACACCTTC
CDR3 protein: CASSLLIGGGLKNYGYTF
V gene: TRBV18
clone size: -
J gene: TRBJ1-2
D gene: TRBD1

CDR3 DNA: TGTGCCACCAGTGATCCTTCTAGCACAGATACGCAGTATTTT
CDR3 protein: CATSDPSSTDTQYF
V gene: TRBV24-1
clone size: -
J gene: TRBJ2-3
D gene: -

CDR3 DNA: TGTGCCAGCAGCTTGGGTGGGCAGGGTCTTAATAGCAATCAGCCCCAGCATTTT
CDR3 protein: CASSLGGQGLNSNQPQHF
V gene: TRBV7-9
clone size: -
J gene: TRBJ1-5
D gene: -

CDR3 DNA: TGTGCCAGCAGTTTTCGCAGTTCCTACGAGCAGTACTTC
CDR3 protein: CASSFRSSYEQYF
V gene: TRBV27
clone size: -
J gene: TRBJ2-7
D gene: -

CDR3 DNA: TGTGCCATCAGTGAGTTTCAGGGCTGGGCGGACACTGAAGCTTTCTTT
CDR3 protein: CAISEFQGWADTEAFF
V gene: TRBV10-3
clone size: once
J gene: TRBJ1-1
D gene: -

CDR3 DNA: TGCGCCAGCAGCCAAGACGGCAGGGGCAACTATGGCTACACCTTC
CDR3 protein: CASSQDGRGNYGYTF
V gene: TRBV4-3
clone size: -
J gene: TRBJ1-2
D gene: -

CDR3 DNA: TGTGCCAGCAGCGCGGACAGGGCAATGAAGACCCAGTACTTC
CDR3 protein: CASSADRAMKTQYF
V gene: TRBV11-2
clone size: -
J gene: TRBJ2-5
D gene: TRBD1

CDR3 DNA: TGTGCCAGCAGCGGTAGGACTAGCGGGGGGGCTGAATACAATGAGCAGTTCTTC
CDR3 protein: CASSGRTSGGAEYNEQFF
V gene: TRBV9
clone size: -
J gene: TRBJ2-1
D gene: TRBD2

CDR3 DNA: TGTGCCAGCAGCTTGGACAGGGTGAGCACTGAAGCTTTCTTT
CDR3 protein: CASSLDRVSTEAFF
V gene: TRBV5-4
clone size: once
J gene: TRBJ1-1
D gene: -

CDR3 DNA: TGTGCCAGCTCACCACCCCACAGGGGTAACTATGGCTACACCTTC
CDR3 protein: CASSPPHRGNYGYTF
V gene: TRBV18
clone size: once
J gene: TRBJ1-2
D gene: TRBD1

CDR3 DNA: TGTGCCAGCAGCTTGCGGGACAGGTTTTTTGGCTACGAGCAGTACTTC
CDR3 protein: CASSLRDRFFGYEQYF
V gene: TRBV7-9
clone size: -
J gene: TRBJ2-7
D gene: TRBD1

CDR3 DNA: TGTGCCAGCACCGTGGTGGGAGAAAATCAGCCCCAGCATTTT
CDR3 protein: CASTVVGENQPQHF
V gene: TRBV28
clone size: -
J gene: TRBJ1-5
D gene: -

CDR3 DNA: TGTGCCAGCAGTCTTCGGGGACAGGGGATGGACATTCAGTACTTC
CDR3 protein: CASSLRGQGMDIQYF
V gene: TRBV6-2/TRBV6-3
clone size: -
J gene: TRBJ2-4
D gene: TRBD1

CDR3 DNA: TGTGCCAGCAGCCCCGGCCCTGGGGCACCCTATGGCTACACCTTC
CDR3 protein: CASSPGPGAPYGYTF
V gene: TRBV3-1/TRBV3-2
clone size: -
J gene: TRBJ1-2
D gene: -

CDR3 DNA: TGTGCCAGTAGTCCCCGGACAGGGGGTTACCCACGTGAAGCTTTCTTT
CDR3 protein: CASSPRTGGYPREAFF
V gene: TRBV19
clone size: -
J gene: TRBJ1-1
D gene: TRBD1